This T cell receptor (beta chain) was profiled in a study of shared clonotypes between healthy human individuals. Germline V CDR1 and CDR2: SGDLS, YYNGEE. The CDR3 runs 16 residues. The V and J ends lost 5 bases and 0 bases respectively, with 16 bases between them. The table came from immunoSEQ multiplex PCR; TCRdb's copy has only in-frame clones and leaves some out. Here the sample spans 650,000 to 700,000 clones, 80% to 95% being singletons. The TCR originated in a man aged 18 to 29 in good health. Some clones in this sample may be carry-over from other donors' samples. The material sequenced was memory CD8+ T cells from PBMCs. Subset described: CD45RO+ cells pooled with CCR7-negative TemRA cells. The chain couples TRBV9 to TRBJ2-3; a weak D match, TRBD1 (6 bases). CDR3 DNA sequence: TGTGCCAGCAGTGAAGGGGGACGTACTAGCACAGATACGCAGTATTTT. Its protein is CASSEGGRTSTDTQYF.